This T cell receptor (beta chain) is drawn from a study of low-dose radiotherapy and immunotherapy resistance in tumors. Study summary: The study delivered 0.5 Gy per fraction every 2 weeks to Cohort 1, totaling 6.5 Gy. The study administered intravenous cyclophosphamide at 200 mg/m2 every two weeks, one day ahead of radiation and immunotherapy.

cDNA synthesis used a TRAV/TRBV-specific primer set for both chains. TCR amplification involved 20 PCR cycles with a constant-region primer and V-primer adapter. MiXCR was run by TCRdb on the reads, yielding one entry per CDR3 protein. Of approximately 90,000 distinct CDR3 sequences detected, 9% to 9.5% appear once; the ten largest clones hold roughly 1%. The CDR3 is made up of 15 amino acids. The germline gives CDR1 SGHTA, CDR2 FQGNSA. V was cut by 1 base and J by 1 base, with 8 bases left in between. This clonotype was observed many times. As for time point: before trial treatment. It was nivolumab, ipilimumab, aspirin, low-dose cyclophosphamide and low-dose radiotherapy that donors received.

The clonotype was recovered from a male donor with prostate cancer. The V call is TRBV7-2, the J call TRBJ1-5, with D unresolved. The sample consisted of PBMCs, taken before treatment. In nucleotides, the CDR3 is TGTGCCAGCAGCTTAGTCGCACGGAGCAATCAGCCCCAGCATTTT. This codes for CASSLVARSNQPQHF.